The 6 T cell receptor beta chains below all came from one sample that was sequenced in a study of cytomegalovirus exposure and HLA in healthy donors. The study ran its PCR with 60 Vbeta and 13 Jbeta primers. Libraries were prepared by immunoSEQ multiplex PCR; TCRdb keeps only in-frame clonotypes and omits some of them. Among some 110,000 clones listed, roughly three quarters were seen once. Sequencing was done on a sample of PBMCs. The source is a man aged 25 to 40 in good health and CMV-seropositive.

The chain carries TRBV6-1 and TRBJ2-7; 10 nucleotides match TRBD1. The CDR3 is 14 residues long. Germline loops: CDR1 MNHNS, CDR2 SASEGT. Trimming removed 4 bases from V and 2 bases from J; junction bases left unmatched: 2. CDR3 sequence: CASSGQGAAYEQYF. The CDR3 DNA reads as TGTGCCAGCAGTGGACAGGGGGCGGCCTACGAGCAGTACTTC.

This rearrangement joins TRBV19 to TRBJ1-2; D gene uncertain. This CDR3 has 13 residues. The ends were cut back, 4 bases at V and 1 base at J, with 7 bases in the middle. Germline V lookup: CDR1 LNHDA, CDR2 SQIVND (reference sequence). DNA for the CDR3: TGTGCCAGTAGTACAGGTTATAACTATGGCTACACCTTC. Its protein is CASSTGYNYGYTF.

The chain couples TRBV6-1 to TRBJ1-1; D call uncertain. Trimming removed 7 bases at V and 5 bases at J, with 17 bases between. The CDR3 loop spans 14 amino acids. Germline lookup yields CDR1 MNHNS and CDR2 SASEGT. The CDR3 coding sequence is TGTGCCAGCAATCACCCCTTCGTCGCGACTGAAGCTTTCTTT. Translated: CASNHPFVATEAFF.

The chain has TRBV19 and TRBJ2-2; the match to TRBD2 covers 8 bases. This CDR3 has 15 amino acids. Unmatched junction bases numbered 7, after V lost 3 bases and J lost 7 bases. Germline V lookup: CDR1 LNHDA, CDR2 SQIVND (reference sequence). The CDR3 region is CASSMVSAGGGELFF. As DNA, the CDR3 is TGTGCCAGTAGTATGGTGTCGGCGGGGGGCGGGGAGCTGTTTTTT.

Details on this clone: A read error may account for a junction end that differs from germline. V and J are TRBV5-6 and TRBJ2-4, with TRBD1 matching over 10 bases. Germline V gives CDR1 SGHDT, CDR2 YYEEEE. This CDR3 is built from 14 residues. CDR3 sequence (DNA): TGTGCCAGCAGCTCCGGGGACAGGGGAAACAGTCAGTACTTC. Its protein product is CASSSGDRGNSQYF.

The chain has TRBV27 and TRBJ2-3, with 8 bases aligning to TRBD2. This CDR3 comprises 14 residues. The junction had 4 bases not matched to a gene; V was cut back by 3 bases and J by 5 bases. Germline loops: CDR1 MNHEY, CDR2 SMNVEV (reference sequence). The CDR3 sequence is CASSLGTRGDTQYF. DNA of the CDR3: TGTGCCAGCAGTTTGGGGACTAGAGGAGATACGCAGTATTTT.